The 2 T cell receptor beta chains below all came from one sample that was sequenced in a study of Ad26.COV2.S vaccination and SARS-CoV-2 variants. Using immunoSEQ multiplex PCR, the repertoire was profiled, and TCRdb retains in-frame clones only, with some absent. The sample consists of approximately 420,000 clones, roughly nine tenths of them appearing once. Regarding treatment: some 19 received Ad26.COV2.S at low or high dose, single or two shots; roughly five received placebo; per-sample allocation not given. Specimens were obtained on day 63 following the first vaccine or placebo injection. This sample comprised peripheral blood, obtained in a trial of Ad26.COV2.S vaccine versus placebo. The origin of the receptors is a person aged 18-60 years who received the Ad26.COV2.S COVID-19 vaccine or a placebo.

The V gene is TRBV25-1, the J gene TRBJ1-6, with 8 bases that match TRBD1. The CDR3 extends over 18 amino acids. Germline CDR1 and CDR2: MGHDK and SYGVNS. J gave up 10 bases and V 0 bases, and 14 bases lay outside the gene matches. As DNA, the CDR3 is TGTGCCAGCAGTGAATACTCCTTTCAGGGGGCTCTAGTATCACCCCTCCACTTT. Its translation is CASSEYSFQGALVSPLHF.

The chain carries TRBV2 and TRBJ1-4; D is perhaps TRBD1 (6 bases). V was trimmed by 2 bases and J by 4 bases, leaving 11 bases between them. The CDR3 spans 15 residues. Germline V CDR1 and CDR2: SNHLY, FYNNEI. The CDR3 is CASSERQASNEKLFF. CDR3 DNA: TGTGCCAGCAGTGAACGACAGGCGAGTAATGAAAAACTGTTTTTT.